This T cell receptor beta chain was sequenced for a study of Ad26.COV2.S vaccination and SARS-CoV-2 variants. Regarding the study as a whole: Ad26.COV2.S recipients had broader spike-specific TCRs (P = 0.0014).

Sequencing used immunoSEQ multiplex PCR; TCRdb keeps in-frame clones, though not all of them. The sample has around 300,000 clones, 80% to 90% seen once; the top ten hold 5%. This sample's treatment: 15 to 20 received Ad26.COV2.S at low or high dose, single or two shots; roughly five received placebo; per-sample allocation not given. The study sampled participants on day 63 after the first vaccine or placebo injection. The administered vaccine (an Ad26 vector) expressed Wuhan-strain SARS-CoV-2 spike. As concerns this clone: Its matching antigen is unknown.

The material was peripheral blood, obtained in a trial of Ad26.COV2.S vaccine versus placebo. The receptor was isolated from a person aged 18-65 years who received the Ad26.COV2.S COVID-19 vaccine or a placebo.

CDR3 sequence reads: CASSQGQVADTQYF. In DNA, the CDR3 is TGTGCCAGCAGCCAGGGACAGGTCGCAGATACGCAGTATTTT. This sequence joins TRBV11-3 and TRBJ2-3; 8 bases map to TRBD1. The CDR3 has 14 residues. From germline, CDR1 is SGHNT and CDR2 YENEEA. V gave up 5 bases and J gave up 4 bases; unmatched junction bases: 5.